Below are 24 T cell receptor beta chains sequenced from a single sample in a study of CD8+CD57+ T cells in acquired aplastic anemia. Researchers used genomic DNA as the template to profile TCR beta VDJ and CDR3. A single record per CDR3 protein comes from TCRdb applying MiXCR to the reads. The repertoire has under 250,000 distinct CDR3 sequences, roughly 33% of them found once; the top ten carry around 1.1%. What was sequenced was sorted CD4+, CD8+, or CD8+CD57+ T cells (not recorded which) from PBMCs. These receptors originate from a human donor in good health, serving as a control.

V gene TRBV10-3 combines with J gene TRBJ2-4; TRBD2 is a possible D gene (7 bases). The germline V gene encodes CDR1 ENHRY and CDR2 SYGVKD. Trimming stripped 10 bases from V and 12 bases from J, with 25 bases between. The CDR3 is 14 residues long. CDR3 residues: CATTQGGAGSNQYF. Written as DNA, the CDR3 is TGTGCCACCACTCAAGGGGGGGCGGGCAGCAATCAGTACTTC.

Remarks on this clonotype: A much larger clone differs from this one at a single base, so this may be a read error. The chain uses TRBV5-1 and TRBJ1-2; D gene uncertain. This CDR3 has 13 residues. Germline V gives CDR1 SGHRS, CDR2 YFSETQ. This chain's CDR3 is CASRPVGNCGYTF. As DNA, the CDR3 is TGCGCCAGCAGACCCGTGGGGAACTGTGGCTACACCTTC.

The table lists this clonotype with many counts. This chain joins TRBV20-1 and TRBJ2-7; 10 bases align to TRBD2. This CDR3 region has 15 residues. Per germline, CDR1 DFQATT and CDR2 SNEGSKA (reference sequence). After removal of 6 bases from V and 4 bases from J, the junction contained 12 bases not matched to a gene. CDR3 bases: TGCAGTGCCAACAGACTAGCGGGCCTCAGGTACGAGCAGTACTTC. Translated: CSANRLAGLRYEQYF.

This clonotype was detected many times. The rearrangement links TRBV19 to TRBJ1-1; 8 bases fit TRBD1. This CDR3 comprises 18 residues. V lost 1 base to trimming and J lost 1 base; unmatched junction nucleotides: 11. CDR1 and CDR2 from the germline V gene are LNHDA and SQIVND (reference sequence). CDR3 DNA sequence: TGTGCCAGTAGTATAGTTCGACAGGGGATAGGAAAGAACACTGAAGCTTTCTTT. This codes for CASSIVRQGIGKNTEAFF. The full variable domain, with the rest looked up from reference TRBV19 and TRBJ1-1, is DGGITQSPKYLFRKEGQNVTLSCEQNLNHDAMYWYRQDPGQGLRLIYYSQIVNDFQKGDIAEGYSVSREKKESFPLTVTSAQKNPTAFYLCASSIVRQGIGKNTEAFFGQGTRLTVV.

This chain links TRBV9 with TRBJ2-3, with D tentatively TRBD1 (8 bases). Germline assignment: CDR1 SGDLS and CDR2 YYNGEE. The CDR3 contains 14 residues. DNA for the CDR3: TGTGCTCAGGGGGCTAGCGGAGTGGTGGATACGCAGTATTTT. It yields the protein CAQGASGVVDTQYF.

This clonotype came up many times. This chain uses TRBV7-9 with TRBJ2-4; TRBD1 or TRBD2 may be the D gene (5 bases each). Germline V CDR1 and CDR2: SEHNR, FQNEAQ (reference sequence). Trimming pared 3 bases from V and 7 bases from J, leaving 19 bases between. The CDR3 length is 16 residues. The CDR3 coding sequence is TGTGCCAGCAGCTTCCAAAGGGGCCAACCGGGGAACATTCAGTACTTC. Translated: CASSFQRGQPGNIQYF.

The sample holds a few counts of this clonotype. DNA for the CDR3: TGTGCCAGCAGTGTGACAGGGGGTCCTTACGAGCAGTACTTC. Translating it yields CASSVTGGPYEQYF. This chain joins TRBV6-1 and TRBJ2-7, with TRBD1 identical over 9 bases. CDR3 size: 14 residues. In germline, CDR1 is MNHNS, CDR2 SASEGT. Trimming cost V 4 bases and J 4 bases; bases outside gene matches: 5.

This chain uses TRBV3-1 with TRBJ2-3, with 7 bases that match TRBD2. Looked up from germline, CDR1 is LGHDT and CDR2 is YNNKEL (reference sequence). V was pared by 3 bases and J by 0 bases, with 3 bases of the junction left unmatched. The CDR3 sequence is 15 residues long. The CDR3 coding sequence is TGTGCCAGCAGCCACAAAGCGGGGAGCACAGATACGCAGTATTTT. This codes for CASSHKAGSTDTQYF.

The V and J genes are TRBV10-3 and TRBJ2-7, with TRBD2 as a possible D gene (5 bases). The CDR3 has 14 residues. Germline CDR1 and CDR2: ENHRY and SYGVKD. The V end lost 4 bases, the J end lost 0 bases, and 10 bases lay between the germline ends. The CDR3 DNA sequence: TGTGCCATCAGTGCCGGAACTAGCTCCTACGAGCAGTACTTC. Its protein product is CAISAGTSSYEQYF.

This clonotype was recorded at least ten times. The chain joins TRBV6-4 to TRBJ1-2; D gene unclear. This CDR3 comprises 13 residues. Trimming cost V 3 bases and J 7 bases, with 12 bases left between them. Per germline, CDR1 MRHNA and CDR2 SNTAGT. CDR3 sequence: CASSERVGSGYTF. For the CDR3, the DNA is TGTGCCAGCAGTGAACGGGTGGGTAGTGGCTACACCTTC.

This clonotype was picked up a small number of times. The rearrangement joins TRBV7-9 to TRBJ1-2; maybe TRBD1 (5 bases). Between the trimmed V and J ends, which lost 4 bases and 4 bases, there was a span of 7 bases. The CDR3 has 12 residues. CDR1 SEHNR and CDR2 FQNEAQ come from the germline V gene (reference sequence). CDR3 sequence (DNA): TGTGCCAGCAGCTCTAGGGGCTATGGCTACACCTTC. As protein: CASSSRGYGYTF.

As regards this clonotype: The germline gene is not matched at one end of the junction; a read error may be the cause. J is TRBJ2-3 and V is TRBV24-1; TRBD1 or TRBD2 may be the D gene (5 bases each). In germline, CDR1 is KGHDR, CDR2 SFDVKD. The CDR3 has 11 residues. CDR3 residues: CATSFPGARDF. DNA of the CDR3: TGTGCCACCAGTTTCCCCGGGGCAAGGGATTTT.

A note on this clonotype: A much larger clone differs from this one at a single base, so this may be a read error. The V gene is TRBV20-1, the J gene TRBJ1-3; D gene ambiguous. V gave up 4 bases and J gave up 1 base, with 8 bases separating them. The CDR3 has 13 amino acids. Germline V lookup: CDR1 DFQATT, CDR2 SNEGSKA (reference sequence). CDR3 sequence reads: CSANPGSGNTIYF. The CDR3 region has the DNA TGCAGTGCTAATCCGGGATCTGGAAACACCATATATTTT.

Concerning this clonotype itself: One junction end disagrees with the germline gene, perhaps due to a read error. V gene TRBV5-1 combines with J gene TRBJ2-1; D is undetermined. This CDR3 region has 16 residues. Germline-derived CDR1 and CDR2 are SGHRS and YFSETQ. The CDR3: CASRSRTVPGYDEQFF. DNA of the CDR3: TGCGCCAGCAGATCACGGACCGTGCCGGGCTACGATGAGCAGTTCTTC.

This clonotype was recorded at least ten times. The rearrangement joins TRBV2 to TRBJ2-7; D is tentatively TRBD1 or TRBD2 (5 bases each). The V end was cut by 5 bases, the J end by 9 bases, with 20 bases between. This CDR3 spans 14 amino acids. CDR1 is SNHLY and CDR2 is FYNNEI in the germline V gene. For the CDR3, the DNA is TGTGCCAGCAGTCAAGTGGGGACGGGGCAGGGGCAGTACTTC. This encodes CASSQVGTGQGQYF.

The rearrangement links TRBV20-1 to TRBJ2-1; a weak D match, TRBD2 (6 bases). The V and J ends lost 4 bases and 0 bases respectively, with 10 bases between them. This CDR3 is 14 amino acids long. Germline CDR1 and CDR2: DFQATT and SNEGSKA (reference sequence). CDR3 sequence (DNA): TGCAGTGCTAAATCGGGAGTCTCCTACAATGAGCAGTTCTTC. Translation: CSAKSGVSYNEQFF.

The genes are TRBV5-8 and TRBJ2-5, with D maybe TRBD2 (5 bases). The CDR3 extends over 17 amino acids. Germline CDR1 and CDR2: SGHTS and YDEGEE. V shed 0 bases and J shed 5 bases, with 20 bases lying between them. The CDR3 nucleotides are TGTGCCAGCAGCTTGGGAGGAGGTGGCAAAAGGTCGGAGACCCAGTACTTC. Amino acids: CASSLGGGGKRSETQYF.

CDR3 nucleotides: TGTGCCCTAGGGGGCGTATACAGGTATGAGCAGTTCTTC. Translation gives CALGGVYRYEQFF. The chain employs TRBV30 and TRBJ2-1, with 7 bases identical to TRBD1. V lost 8 bases and J lost 8; bases outside the gene matches: 12. Germline values: CDR1 GTSNPN, CDR2 SVGIG (reference sequence). The CDR3 sequence is 13 residues long.

Only one count was recorded for this clonotype. The CDR3 here is CASTGTSGNKGETQYF. The CDR3 region has the DNA TGTGCCAGCACCGGGACTAGCGGTAACAAGGGGGAGACCCAGTACTTC. V gene TRBV2 combines with J gene TRBJ2-5; 11 bases are shared with TRBD2. The CDR3 loop spans 16 amino acids. The V and J ends lost 7 bases and 5 bases, in that order; junction bases with no gene match: 12. CDR1 SNHLY and CDR2 FYNNEI come from the germline V gene.

This clonotype was observed at least ten times. This sequence joins TRBV7-9 and TRBJ2-7; 9 positions match TRBD2. The V gene's germline CDR1 is SEHNR and CDR2 FQNEAQ (reference sequence). The CDR3 runs to 14 residues. The V and J ends lost 4 bases and 3 bases, in that order; junction bases with no gene match: 4. The DNA for the CDR3 is TGTGCCAGCAGCTCCTCGACTAGCGGCTACGAGCAGTACTTC. Its protein is CASSSSTSGYEQYF.

This clonotype showed up many times. The chain links TRBV2 to TRBJ2-2; D might be TRBD2 (6 bases). The length of the CDR3 is 14 residues. CDR1 SNHLY and CDR2 FYNNEI come from the germline V gene. Between the trimmed V and J ends, which lost 7 bases and 1 base, there was a span of 10 bases. CDR3 in amino acids: CASTRDWNTGELFF. CDR3 coding DNA: TGTGCCAGCACCCGGGACTGGAACACCGGGGAGCTGTTTTTT. Full variable domain (missing parts from reference TRBV2 and TRBJ2-2): EPEVTQTPSHQVTQMGQEVILRCVPISNHLYFYWYRQILGQKVEFLVSFYNNEISEKSEIFDDQFSVERPDGSNFTLKIRSTKLEDSAMYFCASTRDWNTGELFFGEGSRLTVL.

This clonotype was picked up many times. This chain's CDR3 is CASTSYGGLQETQYF. The CDR3 nucleotides are TGTGCCAGCACCTCATATGGGGGACTGCAAGAGACCCAGTACTTC. The rearrangement links TRBV6-1 to TRBJ2-5; a weak D match, TRBD2 (6 bases). The V end lost 7 bases, the J end lost 2 bases, and 17 bases lay between the germline ends. Germline V lookup: CDR1 MNHNS, CDR2 SASEGT. This CDR3 has 15 amino acids.

This clonotype was observed once. Relative to the germline gene, one junction end is altered; a read error may explain this. The genes are TRBV2 and TRBJ2-5, with a tentative D call TRBD2 (6 bases). CDR1 is SNHLY, CDR2 FYNNEI, per germline. The CDR3 consists of 16 residues. The CDR3: CASSPPARTTQETRYF. In DNA form, the CDR3 reads TGTGCCAGCTCACCACCCGCGCGGACTACCCAAGAGACCCGGTACTTC.

The sample holds many counts of this clonotype. The chain carries TRBV7-7 and TRBJ2-5; 9 bases fit TRBD1. Per the germline V gene, CDR1 is SSHAT and CDR2 is FNYEAQ (reference sequence). The CDR3 totals 15 residues. Trimming cost V 4 bases and J 4 bases; bases outside gene matches: 7. The CDR3 nucleotides are TGTGCCAGCAGCTCGACAGGGGGAATAGGAGAGACCCAGTACTTC. This gives the protein CASSSTGGIGETQYF.